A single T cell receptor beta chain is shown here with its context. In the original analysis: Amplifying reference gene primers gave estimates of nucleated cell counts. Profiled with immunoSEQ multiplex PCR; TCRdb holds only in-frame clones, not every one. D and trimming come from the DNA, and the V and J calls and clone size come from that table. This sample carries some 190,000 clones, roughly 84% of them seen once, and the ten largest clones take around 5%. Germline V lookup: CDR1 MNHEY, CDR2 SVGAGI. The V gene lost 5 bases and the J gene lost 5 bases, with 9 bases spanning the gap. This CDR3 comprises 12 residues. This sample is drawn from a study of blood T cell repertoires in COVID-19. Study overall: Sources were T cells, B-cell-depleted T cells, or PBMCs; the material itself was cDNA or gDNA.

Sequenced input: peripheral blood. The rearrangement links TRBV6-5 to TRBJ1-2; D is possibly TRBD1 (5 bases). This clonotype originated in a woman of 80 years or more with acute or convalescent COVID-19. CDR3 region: CASSPRGYGYTF. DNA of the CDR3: TGTGCCAGCAGTCCGCGGGGGTATGGCTACACCTTC.